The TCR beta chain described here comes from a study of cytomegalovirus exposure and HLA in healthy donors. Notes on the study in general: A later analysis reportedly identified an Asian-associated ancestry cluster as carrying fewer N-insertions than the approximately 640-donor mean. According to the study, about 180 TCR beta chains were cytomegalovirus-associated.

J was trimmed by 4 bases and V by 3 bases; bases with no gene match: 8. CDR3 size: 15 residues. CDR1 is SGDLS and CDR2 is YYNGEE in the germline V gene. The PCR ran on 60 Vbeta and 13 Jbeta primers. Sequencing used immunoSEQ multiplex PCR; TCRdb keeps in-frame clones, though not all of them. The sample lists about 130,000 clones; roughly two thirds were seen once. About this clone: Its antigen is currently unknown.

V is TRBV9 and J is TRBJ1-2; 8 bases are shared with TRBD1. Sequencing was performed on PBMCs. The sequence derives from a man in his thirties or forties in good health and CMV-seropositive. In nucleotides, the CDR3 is TGTGCCAGCAGCGCTACAGGGGGGAAAAGCTATGGCTACACCTTC. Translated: CASSATGGKSYGYTF. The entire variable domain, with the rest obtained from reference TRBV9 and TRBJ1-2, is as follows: DSGVTQTPKHLITATGQRVTLRCSPRSGDLSVYWYQQSLDQGLQFLIQYYNGEERAKGNILERFSAQQFPDLHSELNLSSLELGDSALYFCASSATGGKSYGYTFGSGTRLTVV.